These 26 T cell receptor beta chains were all obtained from the same sample, sequenced in a study of blood T cell repertoires in COVID-19. TCRdb keeps only in-frame clones here, not all; method: immunoSEQ multiplex PCR. The data contain some 260,000 clones, around nine tenths of them singletons. Input material: PBMCs or T cells enriched from blood (not recorded which). These receptors were collected from a man aged 35 to 55 who had recovered from COVID-19.

The chain carries TRBV27 and TRBJ2-2, with a tentative D call TRBD2 (6 bases). Germline V gives CDR1 MNHEY, CDR2 SMNVEV (reference sequence). There are 16 residues in the CDR3. V gave up 5 bases and J gave up 3 bases, with 16 bases separating them. CDR3 protein: CASSPRVADHTGELFF. The CDR3 DNA is TGTGCCAGCAGTCCCAGAGTAGCGGACCACACCGGGGAGCTGTTTTTT.

V is TRBV15 and J is TRBJ2-2, with D possibly TRBD1 on 6 matching bases. The germline gives CDR1 LNHNV, CDR2 YYDKDF (reference sequence). Deletions cut 1 base from V and 4 bases from J, with 10 bases between. CDR3 size: 15 residues. In DNA, the CDR3 is TGTGCCACCAGCAGAGGGGGGCGGTTCACCGGGGAGCTGTTTTTT. Translation gives CATSRGGRFTGELFF. The variable domain in full, with the rest retrieved from reference TRBV15 and TRBJ2-2, is DAMVIQNPRYQVTQFGKPVTLSCSQTLNHNVMYWYQQKSSQAPKLLFHYYDKDFNNEADTPDNFQSRRPNTSFCFLDIRSPGLGDTAMYLCATSRGGRFTGELFFGEGSRLTVL.

The sample holds one count of this clone. The genes are TRBV6-1 and TRBJ2-7; 7 bases are shared with TRBD2. Germline V gene sequence: CDR1 MNHNS, CDR2 SASEGT. The ends lost 4 bases at V and 1 base at J; junction bases unmatched: 13. The CDR3 covers 17 residues. The CDR3 DNA reads TGTGCCAGCAGTGCATCCGGTGGGGGGGGAAAGTCCTACGAGCAGTACTTC. Amino acid sequence: CASSASGGGGKSYEQYF.

The chain links TRBV12-5 to TRBJ1-4; a possible D gene is TRBD1 (6 bases). The V end lost 2 bases, the J end lost 2 bases, and 12 bases lay between the germline ends. Germline V gene data show CDR1 as LGHNT and CDR2 as FRNRAP. This CDR3 spans 16 amino acids. For the CDR3, the DNA is TGTGCTAGTGGTTTGCAGGGGTTGGTGACTAATGAAAAACTGTTTTTT. It specifies CASGLQGLVTNEKLFF.

This clone was observed a handful of times. The chain recombines TRBV5-4 with TRBJ2-2; TRBD2 matches at 14 bases. Trimming removed 3 bases from V and 0 bases from J; junction bases left unmatched: 7. CDR3 length: 19 amino acids. Germline CDR1 SGHNT, CDR2 YYREEE (reference sequence). Here the CDR3 DNA reads TGTGCCAGCAGCTCTGCCGGGACTAGCGGGAGCCCGAACACCGGGGAGCTGTTTTTT. It translates to CASSSAGTSGSPNTGELFF.

The gene calls are TRBV24-1 and TRBJ2-5; tentatively, D is TRBD1 (6 bases). Germline V gives CDR1 KGHDR, CDR2 SFDVKD. The CDR3 has 17 amino acids. V lost 0 bases to trimming and J lost 1 base, with 14 bases between them. This CDR3 is CATSDLSRGSPQETQYF. CDR3 DNA sequence: TGTGCCACCAGTGATTTGTCGAGGGGGTCCCCCCAAGAGACCCAGTACTTC.

The V gene is TRBV7-8, the J gene TRBJ1-1; D call uncertain. CDR1 is SGHVS, CDR2 FQNEAQ, per germline. Trimming took off 1 base at V and 1 base at J, with 4 bases between the two ends. CDR3 length: 13 amino acids. The DNA for the CDR3 is TGTGCCAGCAGCTTAGACAGGAACACTGAAGCTTTCTTT. This gives the protein CASSLDRNTEAFF.

The V gene is TRBV15, the J gene TRBJ1-6; D is unclear. Germline V gives CDR1 LNHNV, CDR2 YYDKDF (reference sequence). The V end was cut by 1 base, the J end by 5 bases, with 9 bases between. The CDR3 has 15 amino acids. The CDR3 protein is CATSRVYLNNSPLHF. The CDR3 DNA sequence: TGTGCCACCAGCAGAGTCTATCTGAATAATTCACCCCTCCACTTT. The whole variable domain, remainder taken from reference TRBV15 and TRBJ1-6, is DAMVIQNPRYQVTQFGKPVTLSCSQTLNHNVMYWYQQKSSQAPKLLFHYYDKDFNNEADTPDNFQSRRPNTSFCFLDIRSPGLGDTAMYLCATSRVYLNNSPLHFGNGTRLTVT.

V and J are TRBV6-5 and TRBJ2-1, with a weak D call TRBD2 (5 bases). Per the germline V gene, CDR1 is MNHEY and CDR2 is SVGAGI. Trimming took 0 bases from V and 4 from J, leaving 13 bases between them. CDR3 length: 16 amino acids. CDR3 bases: TGTGCCAGCAGTTACTCGTTACCGGACTTTTACAATGAGCAGTTCTTC. As protein: CASSYSLPDFYNEQFF.

The V call is TRBV11-2, the J call TRBJ2-3; D might be TRBD1 (5 bases). The CDR3 has 16 residues. Germline CDR1 is SGHAT and CDR2 is FQNNGV. Trimming removed 4 bases at V and 0 bases at J, with 14 bases between. The CDR3 DNA reads TGTGCCAGCAGCTCACGGGCAGGGCCCAGCACAGATACGCAGTATTTT. This codes for CASSSRAGPSTDTQYF.

The table lists this clone with a count of one. The same CDR3 can be traced to other DNA sequences in this sample. V gene TRBV5-1 combines with J gene TRBJ1-1; D remains unclear. Germline assignment: CDR1 SGHRS and CDR2 YFSETQ. V shed 0 bases and J shed 2 bases, with 5 bases lying between them. The CDR3 extends over 13 amino acids. The CDR3 protein is CASSLGGNTEAFF. The CDR3 DNA reads TGCGCCAGCAGCTTGGGAGGAAACACTGAAGCTTTCTTT.

This clone was counted a few times. The chain links TRBV27 to TRBJ1-1; no reliable D call. In germline, CDR1 is MNHEY, CDR2 SMNVEV (reference sequence). V was clipped by 3 bases and J by 8 bases, with 13 bases between them. The CDR3 loop spans 13 amino acids. CDR3 region: CASSLRIASEAFF. CDR3 bases: TGTGCCAGCAGTTTGAGGATTGCCTCCGAAGCTTTCTTT.

The chain combines TRBV2 with TRBJ2-6; D might be TRBD1 (5 bases). CDR3 length: 14 amino acids. Germline V gene data show CDR1 as SNHLY and CDR2 as FYNNEI. V was clipped by 4 bases and J by 2 bases, with 6 bases between them. The CDR3 DNA follows: TGTGCCAGCAGTGGCAGGGCTGGGGCCAACGTCCTGACTTTC. Protein: CASSGRAGANVLTF.

The chain couples TRBV3-1 (or the pseudogene TRBV3-2) to TRBJ2-1; 8 nucleotides match TRBD1. J lost 3 bases, V lost 2 bases, and 12 bases had no gene match. This CDR3 is 18 amino acids long. CDR1 is LGHDT, CDR2 YNNKEL, per germline (reference sequence). The CDR3 DNA is TGTGCCAGCAGCCAAACCACGGCCCGGGACAGGATCTACAATGAGCAGTTCTTC. Translating it yields CASSQTTARDRIYNEQFF.

The rearrangement links TRBV2 to TRBJ2-1; TRBD2 aligns across 12 bases. Germline assignment: CDR1 SNHLY and CDR2 FYNNEI. Trimming cost V 3 bases and J 4 bases; bases outside gene matches: 7. The CDR3 runs 17 residues. Here the CDR3 DNA reads TGTGCCAGCAGTGATTCTAGCGGGGGGGCTGAATACAATGAGCAGTTCTTC. The encoded protein is CASSDSSGGAEYNEQFF.

The chain has TRBV7-2 and TRBJ1-5, with D perhaps matching TRBD1 (5 bases). This CDR3 has 17 residues. In germline, CDR1 is SGHTA, CDR2 FQGNSA. Trimming took off 2 bases at V and 3 bases at J, with 17 bases between the two ends. CDR3 region: CASSLSGTVTYNQPQHF. As DNA, the CDR3 is TGTGCCAGCAGCTTAAGCGGGACCGTTACATACAATCAGCCCCAGCATTTT.

This clone was seen just once. The CDR3 sequence is CATSDATHGTVRGELFF. CDR3 nucleotide sequence: TGTGCCACCAGTGATGCGACTCACGGGACAGTTAGAGGGGAGCTGTTTTTT. The chain joins TRBV24-1 to TRBJ2-2, with 7 bases lining up with TRBD1. V lost 3 bases, J lost 8 bases, and 14 bases stayed unmatched. This CDR3 is 17 amino acids long. Per germline, CDR1 KGHDR and CDR2 SFDVKD.

J is TRBJ1-4 and V is TRBV7-9, with 8 bases lining up with TRBD1. Trimming took 9 bases from V and 8 from J; bases not matched to a gene: 5. The CDR3 is 12 residues long. In germline, CDR1 is SEHNR, CDR2 FQNEAQ (reference sequence). The CDR3 DNA is TGTGCCAGTGGACAGGGTGAGGAAAAACTGTTTTTT. Translation gives CASGQGEEKLFF.

This sequence joins TRBV15 and TRBJ1-5; D is uncertain. Germline V gives CDR1 LNHNV, CDR2 YYDKDF (reference sequence). The length of the CDR3 is 16 residues. The V and J ends lost 4 bases and 7 bases respectively, with 20 bases between them. The CDR3 loop reads CATSILENSDGQPQHF. The CDR3 region has the DNA TGTGCCACCAGCATACTCGAGAACAGTGACGGACAGCCCCAGCATTTT.

The chain couples TRBV29-1 to TRBJ1-2, with D possibly being TRBD1 (5 bases). V was trimmed by 1 base and J by 4 bases, leaving 16 bases between them. Germline V gene sequence: CDR1 SQVTM, CDR2 ANQGSEA. The CDR3 is 15 amino acids. For the CDR3, the DNA is TGCAGCGTTGAAGGAACGGGGGGAGTCGTCTATGGCTACACCTTC. Translating it yields CSVEGTGGVVYGYTF. Variable domain in full (rest from reference TRBV29-1 and TRBJ1-2): SAVISQKPSRDICQRGTSLTIQCQVDSQVTMMFWYRQQPGQSLTLIATANQGSEATYESGFVIDKFPISRPNLTFSTLTVSNMSPEDSSIYLCSVEGTGGVVYGYTFGSGTRLTVV.

This rearrangement joins TRBV15 to TRBJ2-7; D uncertain. Germline V CDR1 and CDR2: LNHNV, YYDKDF (reference sequence). The CDR3 has 12 residues. With 2 bases removed from V and 3 bases from J, the gap between germline ends came to 5 bases. In DNA form, the CDR3 reads TGTGCCACCAGCAGATTCGGCTACGAGCAGTACTTC. It encodes CATSRFGYEQYF.

The chain combines TRBV3-1 (or the pseudogene TRBV3-2) with TRBJ2-1; 9 positions agree with TRBD2. Trimming at V came to 4 bases and at J to 12 bases, leaving 1 base not matched to a gene. In germline, CDR1 is LGHDT, CDR2 YNNKEL (reference sequence). The CDR3 sequence is 11 residues long. CDR3 loop: CASSLGLAQFF. CDR3 sequence (DNA): TGTGCCAGCAGCCTGGGACTAGCGCAGTTCTTC.

DNA for the CDR3: TGTGCCATCAGCCGACAGGGGGAGACTGAAGCTTTCTTT. Translating gives CAISRQGETEAFF. This chain joins TRBV10-3 and TRBJ1-1; 9 nucleotides match TRBD1. Germline CDR1 reads ENHRY; CDR2 reads SYGVKD. The CDR3 extends over 13 amino acids. After removal of 6 bases from V and 5 bases from J, the junction contained 4 bases not matched to a gene.

The chain links TRBV9 to TRBJ1-2, with 9 bases lining up with TRBD1. This CDR3 has 17 residues. Germline CDR1 is SGDLS and CDR2 is YYNGEE. The trim removed 3 bases at V and 1 base at J, leaving 10 bases unmatched. The chain's CDR3 is CASSGDPRTGVNYGYTF. Here the CDR3 DNA reads TGTGCCAGCAGCGGGGACCCTAGGACAGGGGTTAACTATGGCTACACCTTC.

A remark on this clone: Other DNA sequences within the sample encode an identical CDR3. V and J are TRBV5-4 and TRBJ2-3, with D possibly matching TRBD2 (5 bases). Germline assignment: CDR1 SGHNT and CDR2 YYREEE (reference sequence). Trimming shortened V by 0 bases and J by 3 bases, and 11 bases separated the two germline ends. The CDR3 spans 15 residues. CDR3 sequence: CASSLGGGSTDTQYF. CDR3 nucleotide sequence: TGTGCCAGCAGCTTGGGGGGTGGGAGTACAGATACGCAGTATTTT.

The rearrangement joins TRBV9 to TRBJ1-2, with a tentative D call TRBD1 (6 bases). Germline loops: CDR1 SGDLS, CDR2 YYNGEE. The CDR3 totals 13 residues. V gave up 4 bases and J gave up 2 bases, with 9 bases separating them. CDR3 DNA sequence: TGTGCCAGCAGCCCTGGGACAAACTATGGCTACACCTTC. This gives the protein CASSPGTNYGYTF.